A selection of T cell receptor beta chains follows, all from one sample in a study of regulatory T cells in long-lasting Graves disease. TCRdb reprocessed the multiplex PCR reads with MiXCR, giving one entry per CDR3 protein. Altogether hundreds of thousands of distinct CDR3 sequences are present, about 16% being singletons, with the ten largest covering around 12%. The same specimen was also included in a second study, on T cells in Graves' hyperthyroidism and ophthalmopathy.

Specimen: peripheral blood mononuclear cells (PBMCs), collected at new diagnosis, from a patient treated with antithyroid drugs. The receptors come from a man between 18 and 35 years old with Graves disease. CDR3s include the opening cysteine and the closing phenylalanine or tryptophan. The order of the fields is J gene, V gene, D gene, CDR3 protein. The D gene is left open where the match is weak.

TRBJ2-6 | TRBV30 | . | CAWRISGANVLTF
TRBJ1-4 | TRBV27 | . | CASSARTGYEKLFF
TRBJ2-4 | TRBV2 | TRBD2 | CASSRGTSGYKNIQYF
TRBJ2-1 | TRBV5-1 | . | CASTIGGYNEQFF
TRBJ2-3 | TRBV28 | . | CASSSWGDNTDTQYF
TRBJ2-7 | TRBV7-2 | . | CANSLGHYLEQYF
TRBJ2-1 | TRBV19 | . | CASSAGARGYNEQFF
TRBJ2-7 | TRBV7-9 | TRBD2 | CASSAGLTDEQYF
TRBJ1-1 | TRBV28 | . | CASSLKTSAAFF
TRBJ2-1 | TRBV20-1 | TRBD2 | CSAIIRSLAGANEQFF
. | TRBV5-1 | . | CASSLRGEDNSPLHF
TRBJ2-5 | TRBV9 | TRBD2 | CASSTRLAGAGETQYF
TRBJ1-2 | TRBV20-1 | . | CSAARRRGALNYGYTF
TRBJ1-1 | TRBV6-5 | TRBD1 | CASSSPGQGVKVMNTEAFF
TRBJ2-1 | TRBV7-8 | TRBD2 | CASSSRTSGRGEQFF
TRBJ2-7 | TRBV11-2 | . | CASSQAVAEYEQYF
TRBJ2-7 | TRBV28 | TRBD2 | CASTRGLGLAEDYEQYF
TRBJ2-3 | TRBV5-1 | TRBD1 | CASEETGGLQGSDTQYF
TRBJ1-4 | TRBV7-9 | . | CASSPLRGALGNEKLFF
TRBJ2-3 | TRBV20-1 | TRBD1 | CSANRGSTDTQYF
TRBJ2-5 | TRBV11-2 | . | CTSSARPGDGETQYF
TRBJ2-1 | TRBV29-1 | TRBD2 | CSVGGSGTSSYNEQFF
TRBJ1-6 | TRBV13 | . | CASSRGGNSPLHF
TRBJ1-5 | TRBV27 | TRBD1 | CASSSRQGTRNQPQHF
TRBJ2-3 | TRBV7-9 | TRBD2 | CASSSASGSADTQYF
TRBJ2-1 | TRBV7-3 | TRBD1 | CASSLSGQGTNEQFF
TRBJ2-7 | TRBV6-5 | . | CASSYGDQSYEQYF
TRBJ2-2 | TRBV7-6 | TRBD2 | CASSLQGLAGGTGELFF
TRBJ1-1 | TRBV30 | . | CAHKTVQTEAFF
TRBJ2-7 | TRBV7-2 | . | CASSPRGESSYEQYF
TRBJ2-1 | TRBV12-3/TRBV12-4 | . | CASSLPERYNEQFF
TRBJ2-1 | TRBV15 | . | CATSIGNEQFF
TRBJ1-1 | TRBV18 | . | CASSPLTDLNTEAFF
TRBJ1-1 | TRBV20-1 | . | CSASGRMNTEAFF
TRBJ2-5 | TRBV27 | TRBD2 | CASSLTSGSYETQYF
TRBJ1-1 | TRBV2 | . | CASTGTLTEAFF
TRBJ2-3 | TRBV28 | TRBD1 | CATAGTVTDTQYF
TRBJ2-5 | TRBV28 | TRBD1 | CASSQLTGEDQETQYF
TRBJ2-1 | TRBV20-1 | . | CSARGYNEQFF
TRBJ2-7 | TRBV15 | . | CATSRGLGTAGGEQYF
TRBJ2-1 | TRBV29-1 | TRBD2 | CSVEIPGGMNEQFF
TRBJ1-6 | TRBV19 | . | CASSIQGRQSPLHF
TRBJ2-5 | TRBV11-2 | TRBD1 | CASSRPGGMETQYF
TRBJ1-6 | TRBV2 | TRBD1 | CASRDRGSWNSPLHF
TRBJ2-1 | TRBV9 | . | CASSVGADFSYNEQFF
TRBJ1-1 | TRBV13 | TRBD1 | CASSLVRDRARLNTEAFF
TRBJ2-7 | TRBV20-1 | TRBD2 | CSASGGGSQKEYF
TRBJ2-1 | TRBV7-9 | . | CASSLQDSQKYNEQFF
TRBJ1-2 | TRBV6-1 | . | CASSPRAAWDGYTF
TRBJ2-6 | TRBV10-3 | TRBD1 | CAVGGQARTGANVLTF
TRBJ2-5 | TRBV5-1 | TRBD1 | CASRQGTGLETQYF
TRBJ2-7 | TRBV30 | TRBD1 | CAWSLLGQAIEQYF
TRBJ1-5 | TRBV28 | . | CASVEQGDQPQHF
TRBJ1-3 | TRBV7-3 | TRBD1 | CASSETGVSGNTIYF